This T cell receptor (beta chain) emerged from a study of Ad26.COV2.S vaccination and SARS-CoV-2 variants. Looking at the study overall: The vaccine Ad26.COV2.S was put into the muscle once, or twice with 56 days between.

Generated by immunoSEQ multiplex PCR, the TCRdb table keeps only in-frame clones and is missing some. This sample has more than 300,000 clones; 88% occur once, and the top ten carry 6.4%. Comment on this clone: Its matching antigen is unknown.

CDR1 and CDR2 (germline): SGHRS, YFSETQ. The CDR3 covers 15 residues. With 1 base clipped from V and 11 bases from J, the junction kept 11 bases outside the gene matches. Treatment reported: 15 to 20 received Ad26.COV2.S at low or high dose, single or two shots; 5 received placebo; per-sample allocation not given. The study sampled participants on day 63 after the first vaccine or placebo injection. Study outcomes and limitations: Using TCR breadth and depth analyses may have led to underestimated total T cell responses.

The gene calls are TRBV5-1 and TRBJ2-7; 11 bases align to TRBD2. The sample consisted of peripheral blood, taken in a trial of Ad26.COV2.S vaccine versus placebo. The clonotype comes from a person between 18 and 65 years old who received the Ad26.COV2.S COVID-19 vaccine or a placebo. The chain's CDR3 is CASSLNSGGADSKYF. CDR3 nucleotide sequence: TGCGCCAGCAGCTTGAATAGCGGGGGGGCGGATTCGAAGTACTTC.